These 23 T cell receptor beta chains came from one sample sequenced in a study of OX40 agonist ivuxolimab in advanced cancers. Assay: immunoSEQ multiplex PCR; the TCRdb copy retains only in-frame clones and omits some. The data contain tens of thousands of clones, 90% of them singletons. Sequences were derived from CD4+ or CD8+ T cells sorted from blood, sampled in a trial of the OX40 agonist ivuxolimab. The receptors derive from an adult with an advanced solid tumor such as melanoma, head and neck, liver or kidney cancer.

The rearrangement links TRBV4-2 to TRBJ2-3, with 11 nucleotides matching TRBD2. This CDR3 is built from 16 residues. CDR1 is LGHNA and CDR2 is YNFKEQ in the germline V gene. The J segment lost 2 bases and the V segment lost 4 bases, leaving 5 bases of the junction unmatched. This chain's CDR3 is CASSLRLAGPTDTQYF. The CDR3 bases are TGTGCCAGCAGCCTTAGACTAGCGGGGCCCACAGATACGCAGTATTTT.

The CDR3 region is CASSPRPGQGSLYDQPQHF. The DNA of the CDR3 is TGTGCCAGCAGCCCACGACCCGGACAGGGGTCCCTTTACGATCAGCCCCAGCATTTT. The rearrangement uses TRBV13 and TRBJ1-5; 9 bases fit TRBD1. The germline V gene has CDR1 PRHDT and CDR2 FYEKMQ (reference sequence). The J segment lost 5 bases and the V segment lost 5 bases, leaving 19 bases of the junction unmatched. This CDR3 comprises 19 residues.

This chain uses TRBV9 with TRBJ1-6, with D tentatively TRBD1 (5 bases). Germline CDR1 SGDLS, CDR2 YYNGEE. CDR3 length equals 19 residues. Trimming took 0 bases from V and 9 from J, leaving 25 bases between them. CDR3 in amino acids: CASSVDFGRGTGGGSPLHF. The CDR3 DNA reads as TGTGCCAGCAGCGTAGATTTTGGTAGAGGCACAGGCGGCGGTTCACCCCTCCACTTT.

CDR3 sequence reads: CASSGWQGDQPQHF. CDR3 DNA: TGTGCCAGCAGTGGTTGGCAGGGGGATCAGCCCCAGCATTTT. The chain has TRBV6-1 and TRBJ1-5, with 7 bases identical to TRBD1. The germline CDR1 and CDR2 sequences are MNHNS and SASEGT. V shed 4 bases, J shed 5 bases, and the junction held 5 bases outside the gene matches. The length of the CDR3 is 14 residues.

CDR3 protein: CASSSTGGSYEQYF. DNA of the CDR3: TGTGCCAGCAGCTCTACAGGGGGCTCCTACGAGCAGTACTTC. V gene TRBV7-8 combines with J gene TRBJ2-7; TRBD1 agrees at 8 bases. Germline V gives CDR1 SGHVS, CDR2 FQNEAQ. The CDR3 runs 14 residues. V lost 4 bases, J lost 0 bases, and 2 bases stayed unmatched.

V and J are TRBV27 and TRBJ1-2; 8 bases fit TRBD1. CDR3 length equals 16 residues. Trimming at V came to 0 bases and at J to 2 bases, leaving 5 bases not matched to a gene. Germline V gives CDR1 MNHEY, CDR2 SMNVEV (reference sequence). CDR3: CASSLSGTGWNYGYTF. CDR3 DNA sequence: TGTGCCAGCAGTTTATCGGGGACAGGCTGGAACTATGGCTACACCTTC.

CDR3 in amino acids: CASSEMDGTEAFF. The CDR3, as DNA: TGTGCCAGCAGTGAAATGGACGGCACTGAAGCTTTCTTT. This chain connects TRBV6-1 to TRBJ1-1; unclear D gene. V was cut by 2 bases and J by 4 bases, with 8 bases left in between. Germline lookup yields CDR1 MNHNS and CDR2 SASEGT. The CDR3 extends over 13 amino acids.

The chain carries TRBV6-5 and TRBJ2-7; D gene unclear. The CDR3 runs 13 residues. Germline CDR1 MNHEY, CDR2 SVGAGI. The V gene lost 2 bases and the J gene lost 3 bases, with 8 bases spanning the gap. The CDR3, as DNA: TGTGCCAGCAGTTACAACACGAACTACGAGCAGTACTTC. It yields the protein CASSYNTNYEQYF.

This clone was seen a few times. The rearrangement links TRBV11-2 to TRBJ1-1; D uncertain. The CDR3 has 14 residues. From germline, CDR1 is SGHAT and CDR2 FQNNGV. Trimming took off 3 bases at V and 1 base at J, with 9 bases between the two ends. The CDR3 here is CASSFRQPNTEAFF. The CDR3 DNA reads TGTGCCAGCAGCTTCCGGCAGCCGAACACTGAAGCTTTCTTT.

The V call is TRBV19, the J call TRBJ1-4; perhaps TRBD1 as D (5 bases). Per the germline V gene, CDR1 is LNHDA and CDR2 is SQIVND (reference sequence). Trimming left V 7 bases short and J 4 bases short, with 13 bases between. The CDR3 has 14 amino acids. The DNA for the CDR3 is TGTGCCAGTACCTCTGACAGACTTAATGAAAAACTGTTTTTT. Translating it yields CASTSDRLNEKLFF.

V gene TRBV6-5 combines with J gene TRBJ1-1; no clear D. V was pared by 4 bases and J by 0 bases, with 12 bases between. The CDR3 runs to 15 residues. Germline CDR1 MNHEY, CDR2 SVGAGI. Written as DNA, the CDR3 is TGTGCCAGCAGTTTTGAACCATATATGAACACTGAAGCTTTCTTT. Its translation: CASSFEPYMNTEAFF.

The chain joins TRBV10-3 to TRBJ2-3; 7 bases map to TRBD2. This CDR3 comprises 16 residues. Germline assignment: CDR1 ENHRY and CDR2 SYGVKD. The V gene end was trimmed by 2 bases and the J gene end by 3 bases; junction bases not matched to a gene: 8. The chain's CDR3 is CAISESNGGGTDTQYF. CDR3 nucleotide sequence: TGTGCCATCAGTGAGAGTAACGGGGGAGGGACAGATACGCAGTATTTT.

The genes are TRBV7-8 and TRBJ2-2; D is ambiguous. This CDR3 is built from 15 residues. Trimming took 1 base from V and 0 from J, leaving 6 bases between them. Germline values: CDR1 SGHVS, CDR2 FQNEAQ. DNA for the CDR3: TGTGCCAGCAGCTTAGGGGCAACGAACACCGGGGAGCTGTTTTTT. Its protein is CASSLGATNTGELFF.

The rearrangement links TRBV7-6 to TRBJ2-7; tentatively, D is TRBD2 (5 bases). Per germline, CDR1 SGHVS and CDR2 FNYEAQ. V was shortened by 1 base and J by 2 bases, with 12 bases between the two germline ends. This CDR3 has 15 amino acids. CDR3 protein: CASSLGTYSAYEQYF. CDR3 DNA: TGTGCCAGCAGCTTAGGGACTTATTCAGCCTACGAGCAGTACTTC.

The chain recombines TRBV11-3 with TRBJ2-1; the match to TRBD2 covers 13 bases. Germline values: CDR1 SGHNT, CDR2 YENEEA. CDR3 length: 17 residues. With V trimmed by 4 bases and J by 4 bases, 7 bases remained unmatched. CDR3 DNA sequence: TGTGCCAGCAGCTATACCGGGACTAGCGGGGTTTACAATGAGCAGTTCTTC. Amino acid sequence: CASSYTGTSGVYNEQFF.

This clone was seen just once. The V gene is TRBV6-1, the J gene TRBJ1-2; tentatively, D is TRBD1 (5 bases). Germline CDR1 MNHNS, CDR2 SASEGT. V dropped 7 bases and J dropped 0 bases, with 15 bases sitting between them. The CDR3 spans 15 residues. Here the CDR3 reads CASMATATTNYGYTF. Here the CDR3 DNA reads TGTGCCAGCATGGCGACAGCTACGACTAACTATGGCTACACCTTC.

The V gene is TRBV14, the J gene TRBJ2-3; D might be TRBD1 (6 bases). The CDR3 sequence is 15 residues long. V was pared by 4 bases and J by 4 bases, with 15 bases between. The germline CDR1 and CDR2 sequences are SGHDN and FVKESK. The CDR3 reads CASSREQGEADTQYF. The CDR3 DNA sequence: TGTGCCAGCAGCCGCGAACAGGGTGAGGCAGATACGCAGTATTTT.

The CDR3 DNA follows: TGCCTCGTCCGAGGGGTGAACACTGAAGCTTTCTTT. Protein product: CLVRGVNTEAFF. The gene calls are TRBV29-1 and TRBJ1-1; D is perhaps TRBD1 (5 bases). Germline CDR1 SQVTM, CDR2 ANQGSEA. This CDR3 comprises 12 residues. The variable domain in full, completed from reference TRBV29-1 and TRBJ1-1, reads SAVISQKPSRDICQRGTSLTIQCQVDSQVTMMFWYRQQPGQSLTLIATANQGSEATYESGFVIDKFPISRPNLTFSTLTVSNMSPEDSSIYLCLVRGVNTEAFFGQGTRLTVV.

This clone is a singleton in its sample. This chain uses TRBV6-5 with TRBJ2-7; D is ambiguous. CDR1 and CDR2 from the germline V gene are MNHEY and SVGAGI. The CDR3 covers 14 residues. Trimming took 2 bases from V and 0 from J, leaving 8 bases between them. CDR3 loop: CASSYSYSSYEQYV. The CDR3 DNA sequence: TGTGCCAGCAGTTACAGTTACAGCTCCTACGAGCAGTACGTC.

The genes are TRBV11-2 and TRBJ2-2; 15 bases line up with TRBD2. The CDR3 totals 16 residues. With V trimmed by 6 bases and J by 7 bases, 6 bases remained unmatched. The germline V gene has CDR1 SGHAT and CDR2 FQNNGV. This chain's CDR3 is CASSSGLAGGNGELFF. The CDR3 DNA sequence: TGTGCCAGCAGTTCCGGACTAGCGGGGGGGAACGGGGAGCTGTTTTTT.

This sequence joins TRBV5-4 and TRBJ2-5; 13 bases line up with TRBD2. CDR1 and CDR2 (germline): SGHNT, YYREEE (reference sequence). The ends lost 1 base at V and 2 bases at J; junction bases unmatched: 5. The CDR3 runs 17 residues. The CDR3 protein is CASSLFRLAGGQETQYF. CDR3 bases: TGTGCCAGCAGCTTGTTTAGACTAGCGGGGGGTCAAGAGACCCAGTACTTC.

V is TRBV6-1 and J is TRBJ2-7, with 9 bases identical to TRBD1. J lost 1 base, V lost 3 bases, and 7 bases had no gene match. Germline assignment: CDR1 MNHNS and CDR2 SASEGT. There are 16 residues in the CDR3. Written as DNA, the CDR3 is TGTGCCAGCAGTGAGCCGGGACAGGGAATGTCCTACGAGCAGTACGTC. Protein: CASSEPGQGMSYEQYV.

J is TRBJ2-7 and V is TRBV7-2, with unresolved D. Germline CDR1 is SGHTA and CDR2 is FQGNSA. V was cut by 1 base and J by 0 bases, with 7 bases left in between. This CDR3 has 14 residues. CDR3 sequence reads: CASSLVSSSYEQYV. The CDR3 nucleotides read TGTGCCAGCAGCTTAGTTTCGAGCTCCTACGAGCAGTACGTC.